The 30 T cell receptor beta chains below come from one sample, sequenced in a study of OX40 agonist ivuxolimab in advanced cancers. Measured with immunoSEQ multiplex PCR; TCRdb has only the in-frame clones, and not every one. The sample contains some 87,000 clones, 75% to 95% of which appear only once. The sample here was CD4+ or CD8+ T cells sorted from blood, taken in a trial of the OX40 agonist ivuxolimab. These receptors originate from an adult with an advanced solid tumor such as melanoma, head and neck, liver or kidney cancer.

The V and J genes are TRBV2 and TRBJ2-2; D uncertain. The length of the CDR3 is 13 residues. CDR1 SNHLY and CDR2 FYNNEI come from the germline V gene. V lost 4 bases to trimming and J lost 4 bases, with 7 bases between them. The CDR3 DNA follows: TGTGCCAGCAGTGTCTGGGCCACCGGGGAGCTGTTTTTT. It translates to CASSVWATGELFF.

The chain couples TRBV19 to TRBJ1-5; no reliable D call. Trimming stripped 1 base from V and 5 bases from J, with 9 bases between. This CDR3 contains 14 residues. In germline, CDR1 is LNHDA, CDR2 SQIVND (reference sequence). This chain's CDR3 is CASSIVRKYQPQHF. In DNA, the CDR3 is TGTGCCAGTAGTATAGTGAGGAAATATCAGCCCCAGCATTTT. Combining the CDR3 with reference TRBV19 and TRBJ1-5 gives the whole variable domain DGGITQSPKYLFRKEGQNVTLSCEQNLNHDAMYWYRQDPGQGLRLIYYSQIVNDFQKGDIAEGYSVSREKKESFPLTVTSAQKNPTAFYLCASSIVRKYQPQHFGDGTRLSIL.

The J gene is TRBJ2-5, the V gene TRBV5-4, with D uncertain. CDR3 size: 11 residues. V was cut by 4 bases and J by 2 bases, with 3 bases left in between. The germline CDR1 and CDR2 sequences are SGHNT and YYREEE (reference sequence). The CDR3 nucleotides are TGTGCCAGCAGCCAGCAAGAGACCCAGTACTTC. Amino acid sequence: CASSQQETQYF.

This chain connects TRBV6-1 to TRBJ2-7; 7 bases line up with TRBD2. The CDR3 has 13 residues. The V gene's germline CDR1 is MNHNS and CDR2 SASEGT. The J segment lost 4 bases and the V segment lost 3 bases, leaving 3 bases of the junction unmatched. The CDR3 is CASSDAGVYEQYF. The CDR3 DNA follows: TGTGCCAGCAGTGATGCGGGAGTTTACGAGCAGTACTTC.

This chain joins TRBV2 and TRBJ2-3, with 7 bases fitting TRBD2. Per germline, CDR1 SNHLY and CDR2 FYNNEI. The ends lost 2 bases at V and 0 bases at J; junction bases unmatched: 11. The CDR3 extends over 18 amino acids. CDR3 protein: CASSEMAAGAPSTDTQYF. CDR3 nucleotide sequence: TGTGCCAGCAGTGAAATGGCCGCGGGAGCCCCTAGCACAGATACGCAGTATTTT.

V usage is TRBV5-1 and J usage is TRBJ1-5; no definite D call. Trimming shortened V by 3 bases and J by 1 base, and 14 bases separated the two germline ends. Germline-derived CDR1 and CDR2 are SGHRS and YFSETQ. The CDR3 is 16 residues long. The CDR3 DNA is TGCGCCAGCAGCTACAGCTCTGACGGGAGCAATCAGCCCCAGCATTTT. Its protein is CASSYSSDGSNQPQHF.

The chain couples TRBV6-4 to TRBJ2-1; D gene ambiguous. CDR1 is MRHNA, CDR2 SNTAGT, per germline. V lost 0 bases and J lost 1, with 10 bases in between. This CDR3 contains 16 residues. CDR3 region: CASSDSGRPSYNEQFF. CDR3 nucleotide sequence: TGTGCCAGCAGTGACTCGGGCAGGCCATCCTACAATGAGCAGTTCTTC.

In DNA form, the CDR3 reads TGTGCCAGCGGCGAGACAGGCCTTAATGAAAAACTGTTTTTT. This gives the protein CASGETGLNEKLFF. The rearrangement joins TRBV6-5 to TRBJ1-4; possible D gene TRBD1, 6 bases. The V gene lost 8 bases and the J gene lost 4 bases, with 14 bases spanning the gap. Germline V gives CDR1 MNHEY, CDR2 SVGAGI. This CDR3 is built from 14 residues.

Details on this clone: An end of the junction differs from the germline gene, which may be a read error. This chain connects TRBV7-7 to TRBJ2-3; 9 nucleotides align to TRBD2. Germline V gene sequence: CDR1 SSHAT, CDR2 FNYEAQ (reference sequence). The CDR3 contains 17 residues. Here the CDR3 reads CASSLVPSGGFGDTQYF. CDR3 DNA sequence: TGTGCTAGCAGCTTAGTCCCCAGCGGGGGGTTCGGAGATACGCAGTATTTT.

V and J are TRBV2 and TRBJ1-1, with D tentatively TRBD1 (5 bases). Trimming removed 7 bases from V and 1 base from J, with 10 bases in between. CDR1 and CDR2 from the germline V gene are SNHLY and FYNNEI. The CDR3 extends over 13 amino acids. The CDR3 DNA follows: TGTGCCAGCACAGGGTTTTCGAACACTGAAGCTTTCTTT. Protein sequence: CASTGFSNTEAFF. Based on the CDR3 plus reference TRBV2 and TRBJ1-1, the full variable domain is EPEVTQTPSHQVTQMGQEVILRCVPISNHLYFYWYRQILGQKVEFLVSFYNNEISEKSEIFDDQFSVERPDGSNFTLKIRSTKLEDSAMYFCASTGFSNTEAFFGQGTRLTVV.

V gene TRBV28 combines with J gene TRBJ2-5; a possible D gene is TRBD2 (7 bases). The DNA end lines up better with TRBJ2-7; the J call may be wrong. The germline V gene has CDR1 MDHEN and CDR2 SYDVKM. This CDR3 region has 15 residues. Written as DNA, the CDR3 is TGTGCCAGCAGTTCTATTGGGGGGGGCGAGAACGAGCAGTACTTC. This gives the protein CASSSIGGGENEQYF.

The CDR3: CASSLDRDSTYEQYF. Written as DNA, the CDR3 is TGTGCCAGCAGCTTGGACCGGGACAGTACCTACGAGCAGTACTTC. The J gene is TRBJ2-7, the V gene TRBV5-4; TRBD1 matches 7 bases. V was clipped by 0 bases and J by 2 bases; unmatched bases: 5. Germline lookup yields CDR1 SGHNT and CDR2 YYREEE (reference sequence). This CDR3 spans 15 amino acids.

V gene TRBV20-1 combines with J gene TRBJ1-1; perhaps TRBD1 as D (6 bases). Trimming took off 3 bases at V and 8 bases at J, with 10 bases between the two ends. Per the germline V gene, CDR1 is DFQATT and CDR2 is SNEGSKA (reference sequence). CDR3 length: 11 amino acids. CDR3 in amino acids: CSASLGQEAFF. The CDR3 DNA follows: TGCAGTGCTAGTCTCGGACAGGAAGCTTTCTTT.

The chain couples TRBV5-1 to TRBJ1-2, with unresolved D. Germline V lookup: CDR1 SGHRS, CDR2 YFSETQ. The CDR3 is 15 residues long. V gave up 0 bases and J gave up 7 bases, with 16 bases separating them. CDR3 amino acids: CASSLGSPSMGGYTF. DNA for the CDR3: TGCGCCAGCAGCTTGGGTTCTCCCTCAATGGGTGGCTACACCTTC.

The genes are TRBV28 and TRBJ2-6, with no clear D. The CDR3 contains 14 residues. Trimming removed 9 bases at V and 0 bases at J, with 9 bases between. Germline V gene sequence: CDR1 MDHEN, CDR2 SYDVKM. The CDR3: CASRLSSGANVLTF. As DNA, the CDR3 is TGTGCCAGTCGGCTCTCCTCTGGGGCCAACGTCCTGACTTTC. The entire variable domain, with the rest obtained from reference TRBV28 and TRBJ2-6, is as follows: DVKVTQSSRYLVKRTGEKVFLECVQDMDHENMFWYRQDPGLGLRLIYFSYDVKMKEKGDIPEGYSVSREKKERFSLILESASTNQTSMYLCASRLSSGANVLTFGAGSRLTVL.

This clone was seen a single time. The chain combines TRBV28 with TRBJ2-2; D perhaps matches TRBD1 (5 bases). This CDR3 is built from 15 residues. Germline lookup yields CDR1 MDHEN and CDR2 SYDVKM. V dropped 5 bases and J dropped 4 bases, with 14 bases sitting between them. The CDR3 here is CASSPAGLPTGELFF. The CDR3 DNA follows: TGTGCCAGCAGTCCCGCAGGGCTACCCACCGGGGAGCTGTTTTTT.

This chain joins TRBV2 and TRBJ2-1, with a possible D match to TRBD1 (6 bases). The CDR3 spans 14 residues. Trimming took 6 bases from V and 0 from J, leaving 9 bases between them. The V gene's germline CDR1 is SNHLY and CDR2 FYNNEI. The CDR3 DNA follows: TGTGCCAGCAGACAGGGCGGCTCCTACAATGAGCAGTTCTTC. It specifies CASRQGGSYNEQFF.

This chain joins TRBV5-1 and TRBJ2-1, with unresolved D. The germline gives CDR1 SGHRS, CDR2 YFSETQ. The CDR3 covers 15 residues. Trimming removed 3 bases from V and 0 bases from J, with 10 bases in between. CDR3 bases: TGCGCCAGCAGCTCTGGATCTAGCTCCTACAATGAGCAGTTCTTC. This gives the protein CASSSGSSSYNEQFF.

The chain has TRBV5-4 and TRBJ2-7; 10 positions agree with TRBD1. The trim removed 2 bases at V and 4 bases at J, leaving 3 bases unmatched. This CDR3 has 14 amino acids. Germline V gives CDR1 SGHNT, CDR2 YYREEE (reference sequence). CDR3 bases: TGTGCCAGCAGCTTCCGGACAGGGGGGTACGAGCAGTACTTC. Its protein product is CASSFRTGGYEQYF.

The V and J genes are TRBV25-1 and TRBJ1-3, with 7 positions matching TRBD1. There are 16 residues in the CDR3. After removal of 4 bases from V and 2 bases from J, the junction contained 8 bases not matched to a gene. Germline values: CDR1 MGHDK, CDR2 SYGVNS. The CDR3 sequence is CASSGRQGATGNTIYF. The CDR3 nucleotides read TGTGCCAGCAGTGGGAGACAGGGAGCAACTGGAAACACCATATATTTT.

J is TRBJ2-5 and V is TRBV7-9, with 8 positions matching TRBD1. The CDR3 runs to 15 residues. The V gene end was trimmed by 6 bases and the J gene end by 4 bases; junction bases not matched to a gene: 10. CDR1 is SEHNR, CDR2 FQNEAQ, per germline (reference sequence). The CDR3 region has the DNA TGTGCCAGCAGACCATCAGGGGGCGCGAGAGAGACCCAGTACTTC. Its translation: CASRPSGGARETQYF.

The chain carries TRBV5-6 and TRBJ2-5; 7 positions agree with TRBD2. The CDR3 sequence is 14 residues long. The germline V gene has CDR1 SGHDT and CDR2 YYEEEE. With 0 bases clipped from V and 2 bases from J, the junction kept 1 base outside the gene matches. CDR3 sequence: CASSLGGLQETQYF. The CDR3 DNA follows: TGTGCCAGCAGCTTGGGGGGACTACAAGAGACCCAGTACTTC.

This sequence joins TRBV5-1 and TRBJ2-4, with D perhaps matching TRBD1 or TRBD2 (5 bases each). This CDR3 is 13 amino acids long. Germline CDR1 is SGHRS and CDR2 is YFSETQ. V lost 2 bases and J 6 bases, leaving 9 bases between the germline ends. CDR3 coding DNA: TGCGCCAGCAGCTTAGACAGCGGAAACATTCAGTACTTC. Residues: CASSLDSGNIQYF.

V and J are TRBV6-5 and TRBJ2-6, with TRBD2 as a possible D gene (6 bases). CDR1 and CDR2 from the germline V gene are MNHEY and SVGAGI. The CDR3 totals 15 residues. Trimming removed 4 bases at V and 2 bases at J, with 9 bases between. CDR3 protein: CASSWGVAGANVLTF. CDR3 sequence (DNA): TGTGCCAGCAGTTGGGGGGTCGCTGGGGCCAACGTCCTGACTTTC.

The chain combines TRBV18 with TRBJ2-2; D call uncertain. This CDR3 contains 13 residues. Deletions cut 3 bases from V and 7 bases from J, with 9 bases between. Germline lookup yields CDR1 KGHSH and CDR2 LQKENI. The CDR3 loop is CASSPSGSGELFF. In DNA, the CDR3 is TGTGCCAGCTCACCGTCAGGAAGCGGGGAGCTGTTTTTT.

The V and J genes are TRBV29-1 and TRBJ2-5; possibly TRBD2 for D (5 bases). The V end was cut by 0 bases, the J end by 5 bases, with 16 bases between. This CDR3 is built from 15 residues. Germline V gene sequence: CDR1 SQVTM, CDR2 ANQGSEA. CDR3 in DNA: TGCAGCGTTGAAGATTCAGTGACCACGGGGGAGACCCAGTACTTC. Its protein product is CSVEDSVTTGETQYF.

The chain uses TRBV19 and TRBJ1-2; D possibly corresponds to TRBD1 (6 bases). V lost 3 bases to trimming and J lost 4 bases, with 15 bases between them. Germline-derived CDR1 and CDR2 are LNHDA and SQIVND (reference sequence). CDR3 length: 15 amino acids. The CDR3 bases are TGTGCCAGTAGTATGGATTCCGGGACAAGCTATGGCTACACCTTC. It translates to CASSMDSGTSYGYTF.

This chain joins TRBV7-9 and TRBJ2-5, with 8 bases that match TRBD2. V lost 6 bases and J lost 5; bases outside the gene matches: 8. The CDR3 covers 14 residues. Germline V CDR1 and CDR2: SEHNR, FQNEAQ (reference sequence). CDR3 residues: CASRPPGGGETQYF. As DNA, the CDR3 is TGTGCCAGCAGACCCCCCGGGGGGGGCGAGACCCAGTACTTC.

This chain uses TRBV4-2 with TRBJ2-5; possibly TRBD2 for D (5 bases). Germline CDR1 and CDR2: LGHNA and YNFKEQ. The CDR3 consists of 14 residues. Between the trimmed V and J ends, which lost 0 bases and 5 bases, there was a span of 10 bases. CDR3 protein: CASSQDRGLETQYF. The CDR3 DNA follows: TGTGCCAGCAGCCAAGATCGAGGACTTGAGACCCAGTACTTC.

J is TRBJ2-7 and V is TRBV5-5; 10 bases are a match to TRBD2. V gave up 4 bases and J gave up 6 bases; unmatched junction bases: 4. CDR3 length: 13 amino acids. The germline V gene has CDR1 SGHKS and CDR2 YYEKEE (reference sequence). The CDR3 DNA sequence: TGTGCCAGCAGCCTGTGGACTAGCGGCGAGCAGTACTTC. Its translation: CASSLWTSGEQYF.